The 11 T cell receptor beta chains below were found in one sample sequenced in a study of cytomegalovirus exposure and HLA in healthy donors listed by TCRdb under 2017. Library preparation was by the immunoSEQ multiplex PCR assay. The multiplex PCR relied on a mix of 60 forward primers for TCR Vbeta segments and 13 reverse primers for TCR Jbeta segments. Drawn from immuneACCESS, this table holds only the in-frame rearrangements with V and J called that TCRdb kept. Clones are partly lost; checked studies trace under half to an unresolved V gene and leave the rest unexplained. The sample yields some 270,000 clones; nearly 95% were counted once. Around 1.7% of the sample is held by the ten biggest clonotypes. The material sequenced was PBMCs. All receptors derive from a girl aged 2 to 10 in good health and CMV-seronegative.

The rearrangement joins TRBV6-5 to TRBJ1-5; D remains ambiguous. Germline lookup yields CDR1 MNHEY and CDR2 SVGAGI. CDR3 size: 14 residues. V was cut by 5 bases and J by 1 base, with 9 bases left in between. The CDR3 DNA follows: TGTGCCAGCAGTGAGTCGGGAAGCAATCAGCCCCAGCATTTT. Amino acids: CASSESGSNQPQHF.

The genes are TRBV5-4 and TRBJ2-2, with 11 bases matching TRBD2. Germline assignment: CDR1 SGHNT and CDR2 YYREEE (reference sequence). With 1 base clipped from V and 7 bases from J, the junction kept 9 bases outside the gene matches. The CDR3 totals 17 residues. CDR3 amino acids: CASSLRPSGRSVGELFF. Here the CDR3 DNA reads TGTGCCAGCAGCTTGAGGCCTAGCGGGAGGTCGGTCGGGGAGCTGTTTTTT.

This chain connects TRBV6-1 to TRBJ1-5; D might be TRBD1 (5 bases). Per germline, CDR1 MNHNS and CDR2 SASEGT. Trimming took off 0 bases at V and 16 bases at J, with 31 bases between the two ends. The length of the CDR3 is 18 residues. The CDR3 sequence: CASSEAWLVILPGDSEHF. CDR3 nucleotides: TGTGCCAGCAGTGAAGCGTGGTTGGTGATATTGCCGGGGGATTCGGAACATTTT.

In nucleotides, the CDR3 is TGTGCCGGGCAGGTGATCCACGAGCAGTACTTC. It is translated as CAGQVIHEQYF. This sequence joins TRBV30 and TRBJ2-7; no definite D call. Trimming shortened V by 8 bases and J by 5 bases, and 13 bases separated the two germline ends. The CDR3 is 11 residues long. The germline gives CDR1 GTSNPN, CDR2 SVGIG (reference sequence).

The rearrangement joins TRBV29-1 to TRBJ2-1; 10 bases align to TRBD2. Germline CDR1 is SQVTM and CDR2 is ANQGSEA. J gave up 4 bases and V 7 bases, and 1 base lay outside the gene matches. CDR3 size: 12 residues. The CDR3 DNA reads as TGCAGCGGGACTAGCGGATACAATGAGCAGTTCTTC. Translated, it gives CSGTSGYNEQFF.

The gene calls are TRBV7-2 and TRBJ2-5, with D unresolved. Trimming cost V 5 bases and J 1 base, with 14 bases left between them. CDR1 SGHTA and CDR2 FQGNSA come from the germline V gene. This CDR3 comprises 15 residues. The DNA for the CDR3 is TGTGCCAGCAGCCGAACGGGTCCCCTCCAAGAGACCCAGTACTTC. It encodes CASSRTGPLQETQYF.

CDR3 bases: TGTGCCAGCAGCCCCGGCGGAGAGGGGGCCGAATCACCCCTCCACTTT. The encoded protein is CASSPGGEGAESPLHF. The chain carries TRBV28 and TRBJ1-6; TRBD1 agrees at 7 bases. V was clipped by 6 bases and J by 10 bases; unmatched bases: 15. The CDR3 has 16 amino acids. In germline, CDR1 is MDHEN, CDR2 SYDVKM.

The chain recombines TRBV28 with TRBJ2-1; 7 bases map to TRBD1. This CDR3 region has 15 residues. Germline loops: CDR1 MDHEN, CDR2 SYDVKM. Trimming removed 7 bases from V and 4 bases from J; junction bases left unmatched: 10. The CDR3 DNA is TGTGCCAGCAACCTCCGGGACAGACTATACAATGAGCAGTTCTTC. Protein sequence: CASNLRDRLYNEQFF.

The chain has TRBV11-2 and TRBJ1-1, with D perhaps TRBD1 (5 bases). The V gene's germline CDR1 is SGHAT and CDR2 FQNNGV. Trimming took 1 base from V and 7 from J, leaving 13 bases between them. The CDR3 is made up of 14 amino acids. DNA of the CDR3: TGTGCCAGCAGCTTAGGGGGCCCTATGGGTGAAGCTTTCTTT. Translation: CASSLGGPMGEAFF.

The chain uses TRBV2 and TRBJ2-5, with D hard to call. The V and J ends lost 6 bases and 5 bases respectively, with 10 bases between them. Germline V gene data show CDR1 as SNHLY and CDR2 as FYNNEI. The CDR3 loop spans 12 amino acids. The CDR3 loop is CASSPRPETQYF. The CDR3 DNA sequence: TGTGCCAGCAGCCCTAGACCCGAGACCCAGTACTTC.

The rearrangement uses TRBV7-6 and TRBJ2-1; 7 bases are a match to TRBD2. Germline V CDR1 and CDR2: SGHVS, FNYEAQ. Trimming took 3 bases from V and 8 from J; bases not matched to a gene: 16. This CDR3 comprises 17 residues. CDR3 nucleotide sequence: TGTGCCAGCAGCTTCCTCGGCGACTCTAGCGGAGGGGATGAGCAGTTCTTC. Translating gives CASSFLGDSSGGDEQFF.